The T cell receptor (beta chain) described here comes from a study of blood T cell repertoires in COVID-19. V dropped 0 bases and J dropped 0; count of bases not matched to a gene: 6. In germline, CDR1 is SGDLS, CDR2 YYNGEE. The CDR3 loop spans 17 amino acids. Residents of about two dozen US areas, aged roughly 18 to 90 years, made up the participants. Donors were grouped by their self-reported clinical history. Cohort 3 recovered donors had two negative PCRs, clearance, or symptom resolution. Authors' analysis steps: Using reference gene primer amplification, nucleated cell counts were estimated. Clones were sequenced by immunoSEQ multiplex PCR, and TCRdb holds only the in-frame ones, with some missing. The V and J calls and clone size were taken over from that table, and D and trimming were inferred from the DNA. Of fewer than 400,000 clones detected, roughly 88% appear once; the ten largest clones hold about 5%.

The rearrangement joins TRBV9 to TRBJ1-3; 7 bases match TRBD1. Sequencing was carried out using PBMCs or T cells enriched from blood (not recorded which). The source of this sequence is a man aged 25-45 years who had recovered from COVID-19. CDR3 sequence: CASSVEAGGNSGNTIYF. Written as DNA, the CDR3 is TGTGCCAGCAGCGTAGAAGCAGGGGGGAACTCTGGAAACACCATATATTTT.